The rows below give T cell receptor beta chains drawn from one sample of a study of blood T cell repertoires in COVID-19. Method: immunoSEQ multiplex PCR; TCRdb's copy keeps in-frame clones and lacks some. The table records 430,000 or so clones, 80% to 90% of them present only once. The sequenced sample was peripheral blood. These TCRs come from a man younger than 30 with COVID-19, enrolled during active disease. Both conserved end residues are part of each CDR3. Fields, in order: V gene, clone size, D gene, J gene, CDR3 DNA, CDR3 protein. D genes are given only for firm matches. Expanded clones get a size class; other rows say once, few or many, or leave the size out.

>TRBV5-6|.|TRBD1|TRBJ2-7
TGTGCCAGCAGCTTCGGGACAGGGTACTACGAGCAGTACTTC
CASSFGTGYYEQYF
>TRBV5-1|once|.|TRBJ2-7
TGCGCCAGCAGCTTAGGGGCTTACTACGAGCAGTACTTC
CASSLGAYYEQYF
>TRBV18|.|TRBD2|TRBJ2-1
TGTGCCAGCTCGTCCGCGGGGACTAGCGGGAGGGCAAGGAATGAGCAGTTCTTC
CASSSAGTSGRARNEQFF
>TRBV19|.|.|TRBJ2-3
TGTGCCAGTAGCGGGGAGAGGATGGATACGCAGTATTTT
CASSGERMDTQYF
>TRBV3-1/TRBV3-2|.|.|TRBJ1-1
TGTGCCAGCAGCCCGTTTCCGGGTTACACTGAAGCTTTCTTT
CASSPFPGYTEAFF
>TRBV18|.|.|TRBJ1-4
TGTGCCAGCTCCCGACAAGCAACTAATGAAAAACTGTTTTTT
CASSRQATNEKLFF
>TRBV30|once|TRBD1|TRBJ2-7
TGTGCCTGGAGTGGGGGGACAGGGTCGGACGAGCAGTACTTC
CAWSGGTGSDEQYF
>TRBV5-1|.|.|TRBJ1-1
TGCGCCAGCAGCTTTGGCGAGGGAAACACTGAAGCTTTCTTT
CASSFGEGNTEAFF
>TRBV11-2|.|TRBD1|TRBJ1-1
TGTGCCAGCAGCTTGGGACAGGGGAGTGAAGCTTTCTTT
CASSLGQGSEAFF
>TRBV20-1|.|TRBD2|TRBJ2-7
TGCAGTGCTAGTTTGCCTAGCGGGAACTACGAGCAGTACTTC
CSASLPSGNYEQYF
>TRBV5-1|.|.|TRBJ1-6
TGCGCCAGCAGCTACGGACAGAGAAATTCACCCCTCCACTTT
CASSYGQRNSPLHF
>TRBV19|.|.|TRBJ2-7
TGTGCCAGTAGTATGGAATTTACAGGGGAGCAGTACTTC
CASSMEFTGEQYF
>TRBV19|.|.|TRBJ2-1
TGTGCCAGTAGTACCGACCGGGATAACTACAATGAGCAGTTCTTC
CASSTDRDNYNEQFF
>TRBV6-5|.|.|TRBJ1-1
TGTGCCAGCAGTTACTCGAGGGATACTGAAGCTTTCTTT
CASSYSRDTEAFF
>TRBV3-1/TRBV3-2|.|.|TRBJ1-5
TGTGCCAGCAGCCGAGTCCCGGGTCAGCCCCAGCATTTT
CASSRVPGQPQHF
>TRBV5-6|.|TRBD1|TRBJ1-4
TGTGCCAGCAGCCTGACAGGGGCTGTCGCAACTAATGAAAAACTGTTTTTT
CASSLTGAVATNEKLFF
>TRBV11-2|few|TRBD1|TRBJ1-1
TGTGCCAGCAGCTTAGTACAGGGGGCCGAAGCTTTCTTT
CASSLVQGAEAFF
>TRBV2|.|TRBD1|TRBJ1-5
TGTGCCAGCAGTCTATACCTAGACCAGGGGGCTAGCAATCAGCCCCAGCATTTT
CASSLYLDQGASNQPQHF
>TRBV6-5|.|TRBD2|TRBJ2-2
TGTGCCAGCAGGGGACTAGCCGCGGTTTTCGGGGAGCTGTTTTTT
CASRGLAAVFGELFF
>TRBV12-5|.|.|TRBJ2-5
TGTGCTAGTGGTTTGACACTAGGTCAAGAGACCCAGTACTTC
CASGLTLGQETQYF
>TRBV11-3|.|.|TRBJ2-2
TGTGCCAGCAGCTTAACAGAGAACACCGGGGAGCTGTTTTTT
CASSLTENTGELFF
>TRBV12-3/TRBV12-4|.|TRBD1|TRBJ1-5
TGTGCCAGCAGGGGACAGGGCGAGCAGCCCCAGCATTTT
CASRGQGEQPQHF
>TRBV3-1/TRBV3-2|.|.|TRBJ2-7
TGTGCCAGCAGCGCACAAGATAAGATCCACGAGCAGTACTTC
CASSAQDKIHEQYF
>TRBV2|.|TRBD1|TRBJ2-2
TGTGCCAGCAGCGGAGGACAGGGTTACACCGGGGAGCTGTTTTTT
CASSGGQGYTGELFF
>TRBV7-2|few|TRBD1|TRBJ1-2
TGTGCCAGCAGCTTAGGAGGGACAGGGGGCTTCGTCTATGGCTACACCTTC
CASSLGGTGGFVYGYTF
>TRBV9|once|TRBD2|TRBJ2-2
TGTGCCAGCAGCGTAGCCCCTAGCGGGGTCACCGGGGAGCTGTTTTTT
CASSVAPSGVTGELFF
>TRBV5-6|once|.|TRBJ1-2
TGTGCCAGCAGCTCTTACCCGGGACAAGACCACCCCGTAGGGTATGGCTACACCTTC
CASSSYPGQDHPVGYGYTF
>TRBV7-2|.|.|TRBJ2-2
TGTGCCAGCATTACTAGGGCGGACACCGGGGAGCTGTTTTTT
CASITRADTGELFF
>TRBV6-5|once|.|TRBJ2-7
TGTGCCAGCAGCCCCTGGGGGACAAGCTACGAGCAGTACTTC
CASSPWGTSYEQYF
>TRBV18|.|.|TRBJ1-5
TGTGCCAGCTCACCGACCAGGGATCAGCCCCAGCATTTT
CASSPTRDQPQHF
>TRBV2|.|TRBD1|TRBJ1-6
TGTGCCAGCAGAGAACAGGGGATGGGTAATTCACCCCTCCACTTT
CASREQGMGNSPLHF
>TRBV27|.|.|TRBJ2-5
TGTGCCAGCAGTTTTAAGACCCAGTACTTC
CASSFKTQYF
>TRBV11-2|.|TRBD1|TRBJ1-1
TGTGCCAGCAGCTTAGCAGGGGGGTGGGACAGGCCTCGGAACACTGAAGCTTTCTTT
CASSLAGGWDRPRNTEAFF
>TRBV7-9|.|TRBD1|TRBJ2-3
TGTGCCAGCAGCCCCAGGGGGCTAACAGATACGCAGTATTTT
CASSPRGLTDTQYF
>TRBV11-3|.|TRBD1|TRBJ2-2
TGTGCCAGCAGCCAAAACAGGGGCACCGGGGAGCTGTTTTTT
CASSQNRGTGELFF
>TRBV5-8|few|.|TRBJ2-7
TGTGCCAGCAGCTTTTTTTTGGGGGAGGCTCCCTACGAGCAGTACTTC
CASSFFLGEAPYEQYF
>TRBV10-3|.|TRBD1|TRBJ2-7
TGTGCCATCACTCAGGACAGGTCCTACGAGCAGTACTTC
CAITQDRSYEQYF
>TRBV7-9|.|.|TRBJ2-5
TGTGCCAGCAGCTCGGCCCGGGGCCAAGAGACCCAGTACTTC
CASSSARGQETQYF
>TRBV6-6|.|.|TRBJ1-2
TGTGCCAGCAGTCATTCCGCTAACTATGGCTACACCTTC
CASSHSANYGYTF
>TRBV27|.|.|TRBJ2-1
TGTGCCAGCAGTTTTGGCCAGTACAATGAGCAGTTCTTC
CASSFGQYNEQFF
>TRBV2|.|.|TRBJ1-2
TGTGCCAGCAGTGTGAGTTTCGACTATGGCTACACCTTC
CASSVSFDYGYTF
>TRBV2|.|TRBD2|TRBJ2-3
TGTGCCACCTCGCAGCGGGAGGGCCGGGGGGATACGCAGTATTTT
CATSQREGRGDTQYF
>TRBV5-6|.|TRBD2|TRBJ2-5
TGTGCCAGCAGCGTGGGACTAGCGGGAGAGACCCAGTACTTC
CASSVGLAGETQYF
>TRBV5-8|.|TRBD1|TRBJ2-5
TGTGCCAGCAGCTGGGGACAGAAAGAGACCCAGTACTTC
CASSWGQKETQYF
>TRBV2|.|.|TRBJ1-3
TGTGCCAGCAGTGAAGCGGGGCAGGCTGGAAACACCATATATTTT
CASSEAGQAGNTIYF
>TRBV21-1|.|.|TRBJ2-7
TGTGCCAGCAGCCCCCCGGACTACCACGAGCAGTACTTC
CASSPPDYHEQYF
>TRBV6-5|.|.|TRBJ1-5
TGTGCCAGCGTGGCACAGAAGAATCAGCCCCAGCATTTT
CASVAQKNQPQHF
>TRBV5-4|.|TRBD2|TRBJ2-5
TGTGCCAGCAGCTTGGGGACTAGCGACGGGGAGACCCAGTACTTC
CASSLGTSDGETQYF
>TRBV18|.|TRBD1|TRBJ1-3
TGTGCCAGCTCACCAGGACAGGGAAAGGCAGGAAACACCATATATTTT
CASSPGQGKAGNTIYF
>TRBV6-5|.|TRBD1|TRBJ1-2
TGTGCCACCTCATACAGGGGGGCTAACTATGGCTACACCTTC
CATSYRGANYGYTF
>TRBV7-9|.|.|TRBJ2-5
TGTGCCAGCAGCCCTTGGACTACCATGGGGGAGACCCAGTACTTC
CASSPWTTMGETQYF
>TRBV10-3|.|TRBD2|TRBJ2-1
TGTGCCATCAGTGAGGGACTAGCGGGGATCAATGAGCAGTTCTTC
CAISEGLAGINEQFF
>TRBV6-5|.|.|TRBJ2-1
TGTGCCAGCAGTAGGTGGGAGGGGGATGAGCAGTTCTTC
CASSRWEGDEQFF
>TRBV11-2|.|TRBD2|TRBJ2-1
TGTGCCAGCAGCTTACTGCGGGGGGACAATGAGCAGTTCTTC
CASSLLRGDNEQFF
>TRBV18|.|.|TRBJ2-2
TGTGCCAGCCCGCACTCTAGGCAGTACACCGGGGAGCTGTTTTTT
CASPHSRQYTGELFF
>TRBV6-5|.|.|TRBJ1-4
TGTGCCAGCAGTCCGACAGTAGGCGAAAAACTGTTTTTT
CASSPTVGEKLFF
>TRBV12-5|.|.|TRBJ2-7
TGTGCTAGTGGTTTCCTGTTCCACGAGCAGTACTTC
CASGFLFHEQYF